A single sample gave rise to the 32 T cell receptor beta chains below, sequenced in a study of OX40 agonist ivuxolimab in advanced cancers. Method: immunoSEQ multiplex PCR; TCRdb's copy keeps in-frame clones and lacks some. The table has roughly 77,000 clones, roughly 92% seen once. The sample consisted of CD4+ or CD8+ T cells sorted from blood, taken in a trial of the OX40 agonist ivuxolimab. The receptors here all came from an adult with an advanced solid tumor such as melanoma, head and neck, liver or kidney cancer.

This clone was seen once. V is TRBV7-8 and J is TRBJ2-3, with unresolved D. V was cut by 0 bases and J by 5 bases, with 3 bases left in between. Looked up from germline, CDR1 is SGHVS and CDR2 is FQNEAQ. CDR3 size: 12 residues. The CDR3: CASSLARDTQYF. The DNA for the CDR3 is TGTGCCAGCAGCTTAGCGAGAGATACGCAGTATTTT.

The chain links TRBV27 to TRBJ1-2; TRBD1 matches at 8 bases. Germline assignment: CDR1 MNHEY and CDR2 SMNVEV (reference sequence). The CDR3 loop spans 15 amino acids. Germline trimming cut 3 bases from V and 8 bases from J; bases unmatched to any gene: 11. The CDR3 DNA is TGTGCCAGCAGTTTGCACGACAGGGGCGGGGTGGGCTACACCTTC. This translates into CASSLHDRGGVGYTF.

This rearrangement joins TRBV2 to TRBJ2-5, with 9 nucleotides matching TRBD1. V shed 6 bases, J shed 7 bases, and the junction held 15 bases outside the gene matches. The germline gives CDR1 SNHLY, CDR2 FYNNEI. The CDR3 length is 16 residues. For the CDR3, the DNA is TGTGCCAGCAGGGAGGGGACAGGGCCTGGGTGGGTGACCCAGTACTTC. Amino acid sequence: CASREGTGPGWVTQYF.

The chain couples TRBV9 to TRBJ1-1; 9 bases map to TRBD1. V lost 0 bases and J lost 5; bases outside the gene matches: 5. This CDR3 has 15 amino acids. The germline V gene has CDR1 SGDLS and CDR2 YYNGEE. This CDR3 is CASSVAADRGTEAFF. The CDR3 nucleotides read TGTGCCAGCAGCGTAGCTGCGGACAGGGGTACTGAAGCTTTCTTT.

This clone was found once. The chain's CDR3 is CASSLRRGQGFTEAFF. The DNA for the CDR3 is TGTGCCAGCAGCTTACGGAGAGGACAGGGCTTCACTGAAGCTTTCTTT. This chain uses TRBV7-8 with TRBJ1-1; 8 bases map to TRBD1. CDR1 is SGHVS and CDR2 is FQNEAQ in the germline V gene. The CDR3 extends over 16 amino acids. Germline trimming cut 2 bases from V and 4 bases from J; bases unmatched to any gene: 9.

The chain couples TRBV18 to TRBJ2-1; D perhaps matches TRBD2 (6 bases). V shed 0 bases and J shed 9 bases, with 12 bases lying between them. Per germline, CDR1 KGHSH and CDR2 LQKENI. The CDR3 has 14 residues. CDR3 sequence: CASSPPGGGLEQFF. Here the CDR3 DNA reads TGTGCCAGCTCACCACCGGGAGGCGGGCTTGAGCAGTTCTTC. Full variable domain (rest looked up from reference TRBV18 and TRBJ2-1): NAGVMQNPRHLVRRRGQEARLRCSPMKGHSHVYWYRQLPEEGLKFMVYLQKENIIDESGMPKERFSAEFPKEGPSILRIQQVVRGDSAAYFCASSPPGGGLEQFFGPGTRLTVL.

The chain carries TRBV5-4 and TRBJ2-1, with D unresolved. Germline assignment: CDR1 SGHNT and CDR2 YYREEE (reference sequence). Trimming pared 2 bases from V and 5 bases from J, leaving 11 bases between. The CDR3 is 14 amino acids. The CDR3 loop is CASSFPATNNEQFF. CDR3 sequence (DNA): TGTGCCAGCAGCTTCCCTGCGACGAACAATGAGCAGTTCTTC.

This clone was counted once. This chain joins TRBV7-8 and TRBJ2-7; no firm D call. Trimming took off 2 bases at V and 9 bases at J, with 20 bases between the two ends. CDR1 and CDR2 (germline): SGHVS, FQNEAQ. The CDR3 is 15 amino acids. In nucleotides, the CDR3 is TGTGCCAGCAGCTTACCTCTGAGGACCGTATCTGGGCAGTACTTC. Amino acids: CASSLPLRTVSGQYF. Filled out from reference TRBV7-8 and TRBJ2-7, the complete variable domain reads GAGVSQSPRYKVAKRGQDVALRCDPISGHVSLFWYQQALGQGPEFLTYFQNEAQLDKSGLPSDRFFAERPEGSVSTLKIQRTQQEDSAVYLCASSLPLRTVSGQYFGPGTRLTVT.

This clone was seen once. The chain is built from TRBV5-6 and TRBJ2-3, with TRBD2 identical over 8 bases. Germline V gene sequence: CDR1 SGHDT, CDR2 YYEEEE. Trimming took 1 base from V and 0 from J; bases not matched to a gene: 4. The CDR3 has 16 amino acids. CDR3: CASSLHSGESTDTQYF. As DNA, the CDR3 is TGTGCCAGCAGCTTGCATAGCGGGGAGAGCACAGATACGCAGTATTTT.

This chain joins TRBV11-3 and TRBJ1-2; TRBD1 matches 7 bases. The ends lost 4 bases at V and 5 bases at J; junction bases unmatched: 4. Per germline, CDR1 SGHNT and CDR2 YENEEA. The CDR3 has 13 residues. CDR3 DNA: TGTGCCAGCAGCTCAGGGGGGATATATGGCTACACCTTC. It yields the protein CASSSGGIYGYTF.

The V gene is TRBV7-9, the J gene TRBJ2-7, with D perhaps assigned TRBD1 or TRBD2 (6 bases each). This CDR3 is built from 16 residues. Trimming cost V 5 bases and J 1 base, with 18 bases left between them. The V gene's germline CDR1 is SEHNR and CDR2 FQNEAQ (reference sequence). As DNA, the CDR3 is TGTGCCAGCAGCGAAATCGGGCAGGGGAGGTCCTACGAGCAGTACTTC. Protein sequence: CASSEIGQGRSYEQYF.

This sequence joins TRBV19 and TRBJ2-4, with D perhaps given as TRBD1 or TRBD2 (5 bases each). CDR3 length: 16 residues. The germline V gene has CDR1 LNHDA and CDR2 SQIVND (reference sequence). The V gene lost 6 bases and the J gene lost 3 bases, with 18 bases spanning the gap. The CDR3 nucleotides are TGTGCCAGTAGACCCGTCGGGGACGGCTACAAAAACATTCAGTACTTC. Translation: CASRPVGDGYKNIQYF.

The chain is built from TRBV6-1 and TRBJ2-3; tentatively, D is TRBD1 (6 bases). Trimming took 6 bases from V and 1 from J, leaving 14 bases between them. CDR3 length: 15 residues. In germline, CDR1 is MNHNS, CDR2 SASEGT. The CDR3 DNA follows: TGTGCCAGCAGCGAACAGGGTAGCGGCACAGATACGCAGTATTTT. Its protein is CASSEQGSGTDTQYF.

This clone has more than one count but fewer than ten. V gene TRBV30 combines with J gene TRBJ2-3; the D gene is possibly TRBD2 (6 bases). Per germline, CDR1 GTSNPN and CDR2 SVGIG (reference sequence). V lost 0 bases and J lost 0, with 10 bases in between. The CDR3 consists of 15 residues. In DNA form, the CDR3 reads TGTGCCTGGAGTGTAGGGGAGGTCAGCACAGATACGCAGTATTTT. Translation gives CAWSVGEVSTDTQYF.

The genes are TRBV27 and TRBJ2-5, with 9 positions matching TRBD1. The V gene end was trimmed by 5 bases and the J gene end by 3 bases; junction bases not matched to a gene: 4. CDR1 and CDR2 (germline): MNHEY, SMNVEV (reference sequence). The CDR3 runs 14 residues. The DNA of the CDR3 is TGTGCCAGCAGTCCAGGGGACAGGGAAGAGACCCAGTACTTC. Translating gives CASSPGDREETQYF.

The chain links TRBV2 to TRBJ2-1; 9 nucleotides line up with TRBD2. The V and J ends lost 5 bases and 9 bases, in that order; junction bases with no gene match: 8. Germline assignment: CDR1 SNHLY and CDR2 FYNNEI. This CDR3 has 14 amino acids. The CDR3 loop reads CASSQAGGPGEQFF. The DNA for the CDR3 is TGTGCCAGCAGTCAGGCGGGAGGGCCCGGTGAGCAGTTCTTC.

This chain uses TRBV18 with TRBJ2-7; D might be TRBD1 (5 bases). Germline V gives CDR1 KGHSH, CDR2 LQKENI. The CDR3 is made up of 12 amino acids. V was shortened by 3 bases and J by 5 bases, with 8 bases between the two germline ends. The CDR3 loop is CASSPARDEQYF. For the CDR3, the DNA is TGTGCCAGCTCACCTGCCAGGGACGAGCAGTACTTC.

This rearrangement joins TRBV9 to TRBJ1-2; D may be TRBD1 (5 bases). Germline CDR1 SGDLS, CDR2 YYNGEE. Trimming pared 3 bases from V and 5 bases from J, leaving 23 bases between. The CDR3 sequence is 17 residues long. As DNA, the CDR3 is TGTGCCAGCAGCGAGCCACGGGGTGGGGCGGATAGGTATGGCTACACCTTC. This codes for CASSEPRGGADRYGYTF.

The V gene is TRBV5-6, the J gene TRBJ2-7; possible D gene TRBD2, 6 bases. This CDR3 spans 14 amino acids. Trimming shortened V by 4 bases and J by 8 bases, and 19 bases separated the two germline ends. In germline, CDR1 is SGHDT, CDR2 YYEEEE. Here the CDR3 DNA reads TGTGCCAGCAGCCTGGAGGGACTGCCGGCCAAGCAGTACTTC. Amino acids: CASSLEGLPAKQYF. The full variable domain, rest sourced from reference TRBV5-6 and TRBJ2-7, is DAGVTQSPTHLIKTRGQQVTLRCSPKSGHDTVSWYQQALGQGPQFIFQYYEEEERQRGNFPDRFSGHQFPNYSSELNVNALLLGDSALYLCASSLEGLPAKQYFGPGTRLTVT.

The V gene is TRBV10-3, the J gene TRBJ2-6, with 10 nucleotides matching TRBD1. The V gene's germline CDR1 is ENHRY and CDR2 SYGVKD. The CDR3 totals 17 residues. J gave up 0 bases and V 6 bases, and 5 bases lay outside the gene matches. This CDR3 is CAISSGQGISGANVLTF. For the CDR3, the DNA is TGTGCCATCAGCTCGGGACAGGGGATCTCTGGGGCCAACGTCCTGACTTTC.

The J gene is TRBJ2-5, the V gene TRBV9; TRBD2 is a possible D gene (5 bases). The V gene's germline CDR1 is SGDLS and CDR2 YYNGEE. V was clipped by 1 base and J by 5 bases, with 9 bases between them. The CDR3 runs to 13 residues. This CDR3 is CASSVTGWETQYF. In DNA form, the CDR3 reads TGTGCCAGCAGCGTAACGGGATGGGAGACCCAGTACTTC.

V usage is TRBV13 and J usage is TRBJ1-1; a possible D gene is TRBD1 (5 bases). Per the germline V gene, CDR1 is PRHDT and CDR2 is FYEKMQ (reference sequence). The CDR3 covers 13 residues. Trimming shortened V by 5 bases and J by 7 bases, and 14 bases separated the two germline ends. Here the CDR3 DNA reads TGTGCCAGCAGCATAGCACGGGGACGTGAAGCTTTCTTT. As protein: CASSIARGREAFF. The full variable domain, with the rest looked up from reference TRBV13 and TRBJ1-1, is AAGVIQSPRHLIKEKRETATLKCYPIPRHDTVYWYQQGPGQDPQFLISFYEKMQSDKGSIPDRFSAQQFSDYHSELNMSSLELGDSALYFCASSIARGREAFFGQGTRLTVV.

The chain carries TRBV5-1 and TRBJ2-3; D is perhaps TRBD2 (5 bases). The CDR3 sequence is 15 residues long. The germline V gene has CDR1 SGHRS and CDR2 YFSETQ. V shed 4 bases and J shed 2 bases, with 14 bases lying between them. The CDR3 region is CASSLRGTNTDTQYF. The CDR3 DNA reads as TGCGCCAGCAGCCTCCGGGGAACCAACACAGATACGCAGTATTTT.

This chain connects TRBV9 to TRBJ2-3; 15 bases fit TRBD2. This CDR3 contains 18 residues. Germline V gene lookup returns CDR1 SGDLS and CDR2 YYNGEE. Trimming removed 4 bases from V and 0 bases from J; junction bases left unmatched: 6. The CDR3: CASSLGLAGGRSTDTQYF. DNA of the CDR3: TGTGCCAGCAGCTTGGGACTAGCGGGGGGTAGAAGCACAGATACGCAGTATTTT.

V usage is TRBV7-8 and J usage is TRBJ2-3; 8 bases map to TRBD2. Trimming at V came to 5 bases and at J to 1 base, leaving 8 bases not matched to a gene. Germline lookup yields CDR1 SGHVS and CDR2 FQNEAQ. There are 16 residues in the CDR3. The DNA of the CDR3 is TGTGCCAGCAGCCCGAAAGCGGGGGCCGGCACAGATACGCAGTATTTT. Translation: CASSPKAGAGTDTQYF.

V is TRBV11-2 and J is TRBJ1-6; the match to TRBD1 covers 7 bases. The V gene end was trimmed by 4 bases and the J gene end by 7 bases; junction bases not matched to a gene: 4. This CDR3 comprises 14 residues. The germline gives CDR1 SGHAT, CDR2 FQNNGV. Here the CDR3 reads CASSSTGFNSPLHF. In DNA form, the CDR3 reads TGTGCCAGCAGCTCGACAGGGTTCAATTCACCCCTCCACTTT.

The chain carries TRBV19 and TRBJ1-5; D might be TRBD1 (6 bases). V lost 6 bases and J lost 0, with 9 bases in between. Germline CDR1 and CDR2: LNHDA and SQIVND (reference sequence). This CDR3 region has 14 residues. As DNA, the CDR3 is TGTGCCAGTAGCCGGACAGATAGCAATCAGCCCCAGCATTTT. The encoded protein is CASSRTDSNQPQHF.

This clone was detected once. The CDR3 spells CASSYSSPTGEGYTF. In DNA form, the CDR3 reads TGTGCCAGCAGTTACTCGTCCCCGACAGGAGAAGGCTACACCTTC. The chain joins TRBV6-5 to TRBJ1-2; D might be TRBD1 (6 bases). CDR3 length equals 15 residues. Trimming shortened V by 0 bases and J by 8 bases, and 16 bases separated the two germline ends. From germline, CDR1 is MNHEY and CDR2 SVGAGI.

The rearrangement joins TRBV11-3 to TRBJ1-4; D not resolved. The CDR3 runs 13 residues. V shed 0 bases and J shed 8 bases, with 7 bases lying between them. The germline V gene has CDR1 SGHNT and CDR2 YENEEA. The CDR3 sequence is CASSLDYGEKLFF. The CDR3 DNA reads TGTGCCAGCAGCTTAGATTACGGCGAAAAACTGTTTTTT.

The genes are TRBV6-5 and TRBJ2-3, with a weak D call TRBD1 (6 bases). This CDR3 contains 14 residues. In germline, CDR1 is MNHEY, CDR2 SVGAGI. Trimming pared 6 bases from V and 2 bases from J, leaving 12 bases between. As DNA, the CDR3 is TGTGCCAGCAGAACAGGGTTACCCACAGATACGCAGTATTTT. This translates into CASRTGLPTDTQYF.

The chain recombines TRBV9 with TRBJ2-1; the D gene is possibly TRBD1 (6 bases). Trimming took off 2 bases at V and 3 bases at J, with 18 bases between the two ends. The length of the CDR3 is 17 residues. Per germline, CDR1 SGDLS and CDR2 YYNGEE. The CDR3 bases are TGTGCCAGCAGCGTTTTTTCCCGGACAGATAGCTACAATGAGCAGTTCTTC. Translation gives CASSVFSRTDSYNEQFF. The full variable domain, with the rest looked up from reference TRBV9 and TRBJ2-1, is DSGVTQTPKHLITATGQRVTLRCSPRSGDLSVYWYQQSLDQGLQFLIQYYNGEERAKGNILERFSAQQFPDLHSELNLSSLELGDSALYFCASSVFSRTDSYNEQFFGPGTRLTVL.

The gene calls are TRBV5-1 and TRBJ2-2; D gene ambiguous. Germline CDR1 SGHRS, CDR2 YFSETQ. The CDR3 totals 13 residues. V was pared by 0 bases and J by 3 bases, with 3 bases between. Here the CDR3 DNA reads TGCGCCAGCAGCTTGGACCACACCGGGGAGCTGTTTTTT. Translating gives CASSLDHTGELFF.